The 14 T cell receptor beta chains below come from one sample, sequenced in a study of CXCR3-negative and CXCR3-positive naive CD8 T cells (dated by TCRdb to the late 2010s). The sequencing machine was a NextSeq 550. The Human TCR Profiling Kit (MiLaboratory) was used to make UMI-labeled 5' RACE TRB cDNA libraries. After the reads were reprocessed by TCRdb, one entry was made per CDR3 protein sequence, with no DNA. The sample table records 75,000 or so distinct CDR3 sequences. The top ten hold roughly 1.6% of the sample. Sequenced material: naive CXCR3- CD8+ T cells from blood. The sample's cell subset or site label is to be understood as: CD45RO-CCR7+CD27+CD95- naive CD8+ T cells lacking CXCR3 (TNR3-). These TCRs come from a human donor in good health. Some clones in this sample may be carry-over from other donors' samples.

This rearrangement joins TRBV5-6 to TRBJ2-5; with no DNA, the TCRdb D assignment of TRBD2 cannot be verified. The CDR3 has 12 amino acids. Germline V gives CDR1 SGHDT, CDR2 YYEEEE. CDR3 sequence: CATGDGRETQYF.

J is TRBJ2-1 and V is TRBV19; TCRdb outputs TRBD2, but without DNA this stays unchecked. The germline V gene encodes CDR1 LNHDA and CDR2 SQIVND (reference sequence). The CDR3 covers 15 residues. The CDR3: CASSISAGVADEQFF.

The chain is built from TRBV29-1 and TRBJ2-7; the TCRdb call, TRBD1, lacks DNA for checking. CDR3 length: 12 residues. CDR1 is SQVTM and CDR2 is ANQGSEA in the germline V gene. This chain's CDR3 is CSVPGTDYEQYF.

The V and J genes are TRBV5-6 and TRBJ2-1; TCRdb indicates TRBD1, and absent DNA this call remains unverified. Germline V gives CDR1 SGHDT, CDR2 YYEEEE. The CDR3 runs to 14 residues. CDR3 sequence: CASSERDIINEQFF. Looking up the rest from reference TRBV5-6 and TRBJ2-1 gives the full variable domain: DAGVTQSPTHLIKTRGQQVTLRCSPKSGHDTVSWYQQALGQGPQFIFQYYEEEERQRGNFPDRFSGHQFPNYSSELNVNALLLGDSALYLCASSERDIINEQFFGPGTRLTVL.

This chain links TRBV11-3 with TRBJ2-7; lacking DNA, the TRBD1 call made by TCRdb goes unchecked. Germline V gives CDR1 SGHNT, CDR2 YENEEA. The CDR3 has 15 amino acids. The CDR3 protein is CASSLEGTDSYEQYF.

This chain connects TRBV4-3 to TRBJ2-1; TCRdb's D call of TRBD2 is untestable without DNA. From germline, CDR1 is LGHNA and CDR2 YSLEER. The CDR3 covers 17 residues. The CDR3 protein is CASSQDQAREAYNEQFF.

This CDR3 is CSVLLAGPPGTGELFF. This sequence joins TRBV29-1 and TRBJ2-2; the TRBD2 assignment by TCRdb is unverifiable without DNA. Germline V CDR1 and CDR2: SQVTM, ANQGSEA. The CDR3 length is 16 residues.

V usage is TRBV20-1 and J usage is TRBJ2-7; TCRdb proposes TRBD1, but this gene call is untestable without DNA. Germline CDR1 reads DFQATT; CDR2 reads SNEGSKA (reference sequence). This CDR3 region has 14 residues. The CDR3: CSARDGGYSYEQYF.

The rearrangement links TRBV7-8 to TRBJ2-3; TCRdb's assignment of TRBD1 cannot be checked, as there is no DNA. Germline CDR1 is SGHVS and CDR2 is FQNEAQ. The CDR3 totals 17 residues. The chain's CDR3 is CASSLPPDGSSTDTQYF.

The rearrangement links TRBV2 to TRBJ2-2; the D call of TRBD1 rests on TCRdb alone, since no DNA is present to check it. This CDR3 region has 15 residues. CDR1 and CDR2 from the germline V gene are SNHLY and FYNNEI. CDR3 sequence reads: CASRDRDALTGELFF.

The chain's CDR3 is CSVEGERNTEAFF. The chain joins TRBV29-1 to TRBJ1-1. Germline lookup yields CDR1 SQVTM and CDR2 ANQGSEA. The CDR3 spans 13 residues. The full variable domain, completed using reference TRBV29-1 and TRBJ1-1, is SAVISQKPSRDICQRGTSLTIQCQVDSQVTMMFWYRQQPGQSLTLIATANQGSEATYESGFVIDKFPISRPNLTFSTLTVSNMSPEDSSIYLCSVEGERNTEAFFGQGTRLTVV.

This chain links TRBV29-1 with TRBJ1-1. Germline CDR1 and CDR2: SQVTM and ANQGSEA. The CDR3 is 16 amino acids. The CDR3: CSVEDGRQPKNTEAFF.

The V and J genes are TRBV9 and TRBJ2-2; the D call of TRBD2 rests on TCRdb alone, since no DNA is present to check it. CDR3 length: 18 residues. Germline V lookup: CDR1 SGDLS, CDR2 YYNGEE. CDR3 protein: CASSAVTSGRANTGELFF.

This chain joins TRBV5-1 and TRBJ2-1; TCRdb names TRBD2, which stays unverified in the absence of DNA. The germline V gene has CDR1 SGHRS and CDR2 YFSETQ. The CDR3 is made up of 16 amino acids. CDR3 amino acids: CASSSRTSGGYNEQFF.